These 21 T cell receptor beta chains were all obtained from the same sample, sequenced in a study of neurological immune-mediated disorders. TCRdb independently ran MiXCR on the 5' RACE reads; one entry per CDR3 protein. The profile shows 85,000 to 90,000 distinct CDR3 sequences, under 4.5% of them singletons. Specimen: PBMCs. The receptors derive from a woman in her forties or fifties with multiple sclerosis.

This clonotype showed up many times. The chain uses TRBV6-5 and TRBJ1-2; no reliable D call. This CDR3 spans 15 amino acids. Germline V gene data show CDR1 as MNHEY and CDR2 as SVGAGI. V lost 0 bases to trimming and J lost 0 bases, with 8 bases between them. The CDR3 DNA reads TGTGCCAGCAGTTACTCCACGTGGGCTAACTATGGCTACACCTTC. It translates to CASSYSTWANYGYTF.

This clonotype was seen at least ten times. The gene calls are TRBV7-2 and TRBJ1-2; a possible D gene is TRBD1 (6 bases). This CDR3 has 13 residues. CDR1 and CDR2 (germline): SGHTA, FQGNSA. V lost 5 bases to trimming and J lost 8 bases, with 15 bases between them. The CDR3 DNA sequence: TGTGCCAGCAGCAACACCCTAACAGGGGGCTACACCTTC. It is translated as CASSNTLTGGYTF.

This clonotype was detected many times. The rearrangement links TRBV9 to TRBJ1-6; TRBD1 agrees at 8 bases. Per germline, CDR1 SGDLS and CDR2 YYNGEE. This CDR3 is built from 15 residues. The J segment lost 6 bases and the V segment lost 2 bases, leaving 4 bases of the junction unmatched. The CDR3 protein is CASSVTTGVNSPLHF. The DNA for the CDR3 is TGTGCCAGCAGCGTGACGACAGGGGTTAATTCACCCCTCCACTTT.

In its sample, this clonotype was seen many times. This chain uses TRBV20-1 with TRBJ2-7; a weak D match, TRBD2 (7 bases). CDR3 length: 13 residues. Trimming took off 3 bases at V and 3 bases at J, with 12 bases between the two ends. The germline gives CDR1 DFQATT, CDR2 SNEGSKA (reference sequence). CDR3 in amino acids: CSASKGGVYEQYF. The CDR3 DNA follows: TGCAGTGCTAGTAAAGGGGGGGTCTACGAGCAGTACTTC.

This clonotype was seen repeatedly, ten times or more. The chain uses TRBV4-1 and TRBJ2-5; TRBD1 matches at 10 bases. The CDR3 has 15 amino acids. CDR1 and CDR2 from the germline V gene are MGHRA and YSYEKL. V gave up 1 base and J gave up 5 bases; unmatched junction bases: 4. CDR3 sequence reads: CASSQADRGTETQYF. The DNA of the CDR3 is TGCGCCAGCAGCCAAGCGGACAGGGGGACCGAGACCCAGTACTTC.

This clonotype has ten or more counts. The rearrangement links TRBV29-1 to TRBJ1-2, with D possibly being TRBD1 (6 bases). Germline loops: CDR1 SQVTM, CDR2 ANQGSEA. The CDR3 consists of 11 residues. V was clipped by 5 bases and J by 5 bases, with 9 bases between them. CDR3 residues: CSVNQGYGYTF. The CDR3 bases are TGCAGCGTTAATCAGGGGTATGGCTACACCTTC.

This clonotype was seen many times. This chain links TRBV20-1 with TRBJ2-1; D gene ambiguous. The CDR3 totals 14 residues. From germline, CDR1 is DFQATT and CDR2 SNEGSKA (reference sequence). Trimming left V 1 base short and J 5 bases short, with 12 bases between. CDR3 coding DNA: TGCAGTGCTAGAGTGCCCGGGCCAAACAATGAGCAGTTCTTC. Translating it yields CSARVPGPNNEQFF.

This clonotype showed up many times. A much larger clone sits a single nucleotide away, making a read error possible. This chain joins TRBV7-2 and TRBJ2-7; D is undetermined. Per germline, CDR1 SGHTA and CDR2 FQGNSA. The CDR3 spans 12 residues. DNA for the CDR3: TGTGTCAGCAGCTTATCTGCCTACGAGCAGTACTTC. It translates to CVSSLSAYEQYF.

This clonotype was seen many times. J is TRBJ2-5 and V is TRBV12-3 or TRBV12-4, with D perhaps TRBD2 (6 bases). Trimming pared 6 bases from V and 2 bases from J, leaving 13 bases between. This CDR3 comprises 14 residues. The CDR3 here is CASSVSGGQETQYF. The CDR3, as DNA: TGTGCCAGCAGCGTTTCCGGGGGTCAAGAGACCCAGTACTTC.

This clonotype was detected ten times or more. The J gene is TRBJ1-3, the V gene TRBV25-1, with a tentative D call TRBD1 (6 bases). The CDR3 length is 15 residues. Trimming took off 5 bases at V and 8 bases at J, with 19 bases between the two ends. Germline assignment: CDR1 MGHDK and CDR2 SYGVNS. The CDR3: CASSPPWSGTYTIYF. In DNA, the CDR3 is TGTGCCAGCAGTCCCCCTTGGTCAGGGACATACACCATATATTTT.

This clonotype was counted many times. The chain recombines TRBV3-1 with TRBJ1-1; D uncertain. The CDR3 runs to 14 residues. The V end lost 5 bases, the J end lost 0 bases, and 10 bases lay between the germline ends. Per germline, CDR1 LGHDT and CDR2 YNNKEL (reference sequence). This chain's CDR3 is CASSAVRMNTEAFF. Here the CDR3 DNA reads TGTGCCAGCAGCGCCGTACGGATGAACACTGAAGCTTTCTTT.

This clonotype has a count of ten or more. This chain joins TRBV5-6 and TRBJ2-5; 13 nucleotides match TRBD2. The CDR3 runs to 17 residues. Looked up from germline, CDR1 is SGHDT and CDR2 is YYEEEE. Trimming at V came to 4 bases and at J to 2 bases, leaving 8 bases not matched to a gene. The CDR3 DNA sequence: TGTGCCAGCAGCCTAAGACTAGCGGGGGGCTCTCAAGAGACCCAGTACTTC. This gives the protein CASSLRLAGGSQETQYF.

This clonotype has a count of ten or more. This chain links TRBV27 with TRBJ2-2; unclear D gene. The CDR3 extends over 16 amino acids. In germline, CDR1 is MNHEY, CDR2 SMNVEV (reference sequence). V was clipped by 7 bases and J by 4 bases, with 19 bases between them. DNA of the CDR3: TGTGCCAGCACCCCATCTCGGGCCCTTATCACCGGGGAGCTGTTTTTT. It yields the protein CASTPSRALITGELFF.

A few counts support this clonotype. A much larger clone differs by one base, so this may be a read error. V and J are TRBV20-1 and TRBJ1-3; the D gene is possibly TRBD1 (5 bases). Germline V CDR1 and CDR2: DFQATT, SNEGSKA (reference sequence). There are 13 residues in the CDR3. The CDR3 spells CSATGLFGKTIYF. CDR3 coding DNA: TGCAGTGCAACGGGGCTTTTTGGAAAAACCATATATTTT.

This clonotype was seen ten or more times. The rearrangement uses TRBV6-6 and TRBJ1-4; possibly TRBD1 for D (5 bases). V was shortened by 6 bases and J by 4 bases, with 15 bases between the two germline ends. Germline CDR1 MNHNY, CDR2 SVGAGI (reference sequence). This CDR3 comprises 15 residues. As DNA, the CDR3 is TGTGCCAGCAGCCCCTTCGGGACGGATAATGAAAAACTGTTTTTT. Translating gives CASSPFGTDNEKLFF.

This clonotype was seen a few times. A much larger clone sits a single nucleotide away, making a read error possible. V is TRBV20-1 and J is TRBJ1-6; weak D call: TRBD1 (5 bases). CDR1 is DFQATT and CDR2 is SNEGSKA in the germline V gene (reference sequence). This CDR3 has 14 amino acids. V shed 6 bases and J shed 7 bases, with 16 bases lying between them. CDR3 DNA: TGCAGTGCCCGCCCGGGACTGAAAAATTCACCCCTCCACTTT. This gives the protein CSARPGLKNSPLHF.

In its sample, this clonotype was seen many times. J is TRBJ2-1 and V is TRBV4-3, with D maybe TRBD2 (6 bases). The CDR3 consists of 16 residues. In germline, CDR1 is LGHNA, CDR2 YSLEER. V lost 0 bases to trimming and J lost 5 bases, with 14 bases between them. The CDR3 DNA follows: TGCGCCAGCAGCCAAGATCCCGGACTATACAACAATGAGCAGTTCTTC. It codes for CASSQDPGLYNNEQFF.

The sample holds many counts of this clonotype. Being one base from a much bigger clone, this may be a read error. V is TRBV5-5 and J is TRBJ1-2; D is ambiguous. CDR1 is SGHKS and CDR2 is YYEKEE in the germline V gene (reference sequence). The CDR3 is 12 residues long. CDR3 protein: CDSSFKDYGYTF. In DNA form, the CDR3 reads TGTGACAGCAGCTTTAAAGACTATGGCTACACCTTC.

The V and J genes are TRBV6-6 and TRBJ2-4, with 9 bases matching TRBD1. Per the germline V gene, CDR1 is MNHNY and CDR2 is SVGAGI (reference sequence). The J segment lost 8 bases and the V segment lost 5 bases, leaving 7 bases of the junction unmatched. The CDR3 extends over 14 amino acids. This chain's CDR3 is CASSKGTGWDIQYF. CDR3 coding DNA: TGTGCCAGCAGTAAAGGGACAGGGTGGGACATTCAGTACTTC.

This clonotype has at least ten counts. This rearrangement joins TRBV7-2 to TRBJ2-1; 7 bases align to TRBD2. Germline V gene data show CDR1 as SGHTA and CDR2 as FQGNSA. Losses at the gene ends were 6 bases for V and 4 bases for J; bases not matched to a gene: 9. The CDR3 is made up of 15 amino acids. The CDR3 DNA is TGTGCCAGCAGTTCCTTCGGGGGGACTTACAATGAGCAGTTCTTC. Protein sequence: CASSSFGGTYNEQFF. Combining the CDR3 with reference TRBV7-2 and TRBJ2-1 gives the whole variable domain GAGVSQSPSNKVTEKGKDVELRCDPISGHTALYWYRQSLGQGLEFLIYFQGNSAPDKSGLPSDRFSAERTGGSVSTLTIQRTQQEDSAVYLCASSSFGGTYNEQFFGPGTRLTVL.

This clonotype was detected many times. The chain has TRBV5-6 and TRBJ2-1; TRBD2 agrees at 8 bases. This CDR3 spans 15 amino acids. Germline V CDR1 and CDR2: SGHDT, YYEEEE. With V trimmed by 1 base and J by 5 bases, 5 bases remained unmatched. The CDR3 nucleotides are TGTGCCAGCAGCTTGTGGCGGGGGGTCCACAATGAGCAGTTCTTC. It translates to CASSLWRGVHNEQFF.